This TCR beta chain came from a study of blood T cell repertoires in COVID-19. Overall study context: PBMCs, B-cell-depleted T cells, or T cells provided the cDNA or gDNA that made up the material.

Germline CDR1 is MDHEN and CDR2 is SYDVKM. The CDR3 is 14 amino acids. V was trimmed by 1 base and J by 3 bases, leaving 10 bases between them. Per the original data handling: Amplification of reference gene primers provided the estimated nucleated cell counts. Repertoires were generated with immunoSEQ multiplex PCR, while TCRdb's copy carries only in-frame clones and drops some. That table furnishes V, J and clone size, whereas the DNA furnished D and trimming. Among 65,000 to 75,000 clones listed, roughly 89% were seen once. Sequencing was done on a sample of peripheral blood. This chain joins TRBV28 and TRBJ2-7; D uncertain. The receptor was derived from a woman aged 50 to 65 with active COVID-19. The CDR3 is CASSLSPLSYEQYF. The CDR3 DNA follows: TGTGCCAGCAGTTTATCCCCTCTGAGCTACGAGCAGTACTTC. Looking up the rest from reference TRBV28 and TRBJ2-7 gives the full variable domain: DVKVTQSSRYLVKRTGEKVFLECVQDMDHENMFWYRQDPGLGLRLIYFSYDVKMKEKGDIPEGYSVSREKKERFSLILESASTNQTSMYLCASSLSPLSYEQYFGPGTRLTVT.